This TCR beta chain was recovered during a study of cytomegalovirus exposure and HLA in healthy donors (dated 2017 in TCRdb). With regard to the full study: In an earlier analysis of approximately 640 of the donors, 276 Gb of sequence data and roughly 100 million unique TCR beta sequences from 150 million to 200 million T cells were reported. An early release covering roughly 600 HLA-typed donors comprised 300 to 350 gigabases of sequencing data and approximately 85 million unique TCR sequences. Among the approximately 420 genotyped donors, about 85% belonged to the genetic ancestry cluster associated with self-reported Caucasian donors. The study aimed to test whether cataloging public T cell receptors could reveal signatures of past pathogen exposure. The study profiled the T cell repertoires of more than 500 subjects by immunosequencing and related them to cytomegalovirus serostatus. Besides the first cohort of 666 subjects, a separate validation cohort made up of some 110 different subjects was used. High-throughput TCR immunosequencing, statistical association of individual TCRs with disease status, and machine learning were combined to predict cytomegalovirus infection status. A later analysis re-examined previously published TCR beta repertoires from more than 550 donors and added high-resolution HLA genotyping to investigate patterns of TCR occurrence. The later analysis used no new phenotypic data to find candidate immune exposures, relying instead on TCR beta sequences and their occurrence across donors. In an earlier analysis of around 540 of the donors, high-throughput TCR beta sequencing was used to judge whether each TCR beta V gene segment behaved as functional or pseudogenic. Alongside the repertoire data, information on donor age, sex, ethnicity and CMV serostatus was compiled. Genome-wide SNP genotypes for about three fifths of the roughly 670 donors were used in a later genetic analysis, which treated that subset as a discovery cohort. All discovery cohort repertoires had been generated on a single sequencing platform. HLA typing covered class I and class II loci at four-digit resolution. Typing coverage varied by locus: roughly 629-640 donors for A, B, C, DRB1 and DQB1; roughly 560 for DQA1; about 600 for DPA1; around 490 for DPB1. Four to six DR-DQ haplotypes were handled as single units for association and clustering because linkage in the cohort was strong. Among around 400 genotyped donors of the cohort, an average of about 220,000 unique TCR beta nucleotide sequences was sequenced per donor, of which 15% to 20% were non-productive.

The cohort was made up of several hundred healthy bone marrow donors. At the time of sampling, every cohort member was nominally healthy, though immune exposures that went unrecorded were likely present. Of the 690 or so cohort members, about 290 had a positive CMV serostatus and about 350 had a negative one, while no CMV serostatus was recorded for the donor. A peripheral blood sample was collected from each donor, and TCR beta sequencing was performed on peripheral blood mononuclear cells. Genomic DNA was extracted from the blood cell samples with the Qiagen DNeasy Blood Extraction Kit. The library was prepared using the immunoSEQ multiplex PCR assay. For the multiplex PCR, a mixture combining 60 forward primers for TCR Vbeta segments and 13 reverse primers for TCR Jbeta segments was used. Amplification of the CDR3 region of rearranged TCR beta genes was performed with a multiplex PCR assay on genomic DNA. Amplified TCR beta libraries were sequenced as 87-base-pair reads on the Illumina HiSeq System. In the paper's pipeline: A later analysis tallied tens of millions of unique TCR beta chains across the 660 or so repertoires, and approximately 12 million of those chains were shared by two or more donors. Raw reads were error-corrected and collapsed into unique sequences with a nearest-neighbor algorithm that merged closely related sequences to remove PCR and sequencing errors. Alignment of CDR3 sequences to IMGT reference sequences was used to assign V, D and J gene segments. For a sequence to be retained, a match of at least six nucleotides to both a V gene segment and a J gene segment was required. A rearrangement was called productive if the CDR3 had no stop codons and remained in frame with V and J, and every other rearrangement was called non-productive. Following IMGT convention, CDR3 was defined as the stretch from the second conserved V-encoded cysteine up to the conserved J-encoded phenylalanine. In an earlier analysis of more than 550 of the donors, sequences lacking an unambiguous match to a single V gene segment were excluded. An earlier analysis of several hundred of the donors called V segments functional above 56.7% productive rearrangements and segregating when the between-donor standard deviation exceeded 5%. To diagnose cytomegalovirus status from the catalog of TCR beta chain sequences, a statistical classification framework was built. V and J gene assignment, in a later analysis, came from comparing TCR nucleotide sequences with IMGT/GENE-DB human TR gene sequences. Using the TCRdist pipeline, a later analysis assigned CDR3 sequences along with most-parsimonious VDJ recombination scenarios. In a later analysis, each TCR beta chain was defined by its CDR3 amino acid sequence together with its V-gene family, and reads lacking a unique V-gene family were excluded. To address suspected cross-contamination and a sequencing artifact, a later analysis removed 592 highly shared, low-generation-probability nucleotide sequences. A later analysis calculated a clonal expansion index for each public chain from normalized within-repertoire ranks of inferred template counts. A later analysis computed generation probabilities with a VDJ recombination model fitted to out-of-frame rearrangements, and checked the results against IGoR. In a later analysis, TCR-TCR, TCR-HLA and TCR-CMV co-occurrence was scored with hypergeometric tests, and a repertoire-size bias correction was applied to TCR pairs. A later analysis estimated false discovery rates by permuting HLA or CMV assignments 20 times. In a later analysis, co-occurring TCRs were grouped using DBSCAN, and TCRdist sequence similarity was added for clustering within HLA-allele-positive subsets. For co-occurrence clustering, repertoires with fewer than 30,000 or more than 120,000 public chains were excluded, along with five repertoires with anomalous nucleotide sharing. Not all clones reach the TCRdb copy of this immuneACCESS table, which keeps in-frame sequences only. Checked studies attribute under half of the gap to unresolved V genes and leave the rest unexplained. D and trimming come from the DNA, and the V and J calls and clone size come from that table. The sample records some 170,000 clones, approximately 78% of which are singletons. The ten top clones hold roughly 2.5% of the sample.

On this clone: Its antigen is not yet known. Base qualities are not provided; no much larger clone lies one nucleotide away.

Study-level results and caveats: In a later genetic analysis, a missense DCLRE1C variant was associated with V-gene and J-gene trimming of TCR beta chains, and the association was replicated in an independent cohort. In a later analysis, around 17,000 TCR beta sequences were associated with specific HLA alleles at a false discovery rate of 0.05. The study listed 164 TCR beta chains as associated with cytomegalovirus. In vitro tests confirmed that a few of the cytomegalovirus-associated TCR beta chains recognize cytomegalovirus antigens. Across donors, most TCR sequences were observed very rarely, whereas some public TCRs were present in many individuals. Compared with equally common non-associated chains, HLA-associated TCR beta chains in a later analysis were more clonally expanded and had lower generation probabilities. In a later genetic analysis, fewer N-insertions in productive TCRs were reported among donors in an Asian-associated ancestry cluster than the roughly 670-donor mean. Because HLA typing was missing for some donors at each locus, association tests included only the typed subset. The only immune exposure information available for the cohort was CMV serostatus. A later analysis found that most CMV-associated TCR beta chains appeared HLA-restricted, with HLA associations seemingly driven largely by CMV exposure. The classifier was reported to diagnose cytomegalovirus status with high specificity and sensitivity in both the original and validation cohorts. When HLA alleles, especially DR and DQ, strongly co-occurred, TCR associations were difficult to assign to individual alleles. The sequencing pipeline was judged likely to have produced a cluster of highly shared sequence variants as a technical artifact. Presence/absence analyses assumed roughly uniform sequencing depth across donors, an assumption that may not hold. A further reported finding was that TCR beta sequences accurately predicted the HLA-A and HLA-B alleles for most subjects in the first cohort. In a later analysis, TCR association rates were found to vary across HLA loci, with the most associated TCRs seen for DRB1 alleles and the fewest for HLA-C alleles. Linkage disequilibrium might explain the correlated functional status among segregating V segments, but an unknown experimental factor could not be excluded. Because counts were too low, about 17 rarely observed V segments, including chromosome 9 orphons, were excluded from the earlier analysis of 500 to 700 of the donors. According to the authors, the approach could potentially be generalized to other disease states and immunological phenotypes. Broadly in line with IMGT annotations, most TCR beta V segments showed up in productive rearrangements about 87% or about 30% of the time in an earlier analysis of approximately 600 of the donors. Only TCR beta chains were sequenced in this cohort, and the absence of alpha or paired-chain data limited detectable features. A later analysis reported that several top co-occurrence clusters appeared linked to parvovirus B19, influenza, CMV and Epstein-Barr virus.

Sample: PBMCs. This receptor was obtained from a human donor in good health.

The DNA sequence reads TGTGCCAGCAGTGTGCCTAGCGGGTATTCTAGCACAGATACGCAGTATTTT. Its translation is CASSVPSGYSSTDTQYF. Here the chain combines TRBV2 and TRBJ2-3, with 8 middle bases fitting TRBD2. As encoded in the germline V gene, CDR1 is SNHLY while CDR2 is FYNNEI. V and J are trimmed by 4 bases and 0 bases, and the gene matches miss 9 bases of the junction. The CDR3 holds 17 amino acids from the cysteine to the phenylalanine. The DNA shown is the 51-base CDR3, in frame from base 1.